The next 30 T cell receptor beta chains were all read from a single sample in a study of patients and donors after allogeneic stem cell transplantation (dated by TCRdb to 2018 to 2021). Library prep was done by RT-PCR. TCRdb names NextSeq 550 as the instrument used. TCRdb cleaned the public reads at Q25 with fastp, built clones with MiXCR and kept in-frame beta chains. Each CDR3 protein gets just one entry, which takes the most common genes and DNA from the rows behind it. The sample table lists 84,000 or so distinct CDR3 sequences, roughly 52% of them with a count of one. The ten largest make up about 58% of the sample. Sequenced: blood, either unsorted or a sorted T cell fraction (not recorded which). These receptors all come from a human donor who was either an allogeneic HSCT recipient or a stem cell or donor lymphocyte infusion donor (not recorded which). It is not recorded whose cells these are; they may come from a transplant donor.

V gene TRBV20-1 combines with J gene TRBJ1-4; 9 bases align to TRBD1. CDR1 and CDR2 from the germline V gene are DFQATT and SNEGSKA (reference sequence). The V segment lost 0 bases and the J segment 6 bases; nucleotides outside the gene matches: 5. The CDR3 runs 15 residues. CDR3 sequence reads: CSAREWRTGDEKLFF. The CDR3 coding sequence is TGCAGTGCTAGAGAGTGGCGGACAGGGGATGAAAAACTGTTTTTT.

The chain is built from TRBV10-1 and TRBJ1-5; 8 bases map to TRBD1. The CDR3 extends over 13 amino acids. Germline values: CDR1 WNHNN, CDR2 SYGVQD (reference sequence). V was pared by 2 bases and J by 7 bases, with 1 base of the junction left unmatched. This CDR3 reads CASSEGQGQPQHF. DNA of the CDR3: TGCGCCAGCAGTGAGGGACAGGGACAGCCCCAGCATTTT.

This clonotype came up a few times. This chain links TRBV12-3 or TRBV12-4 with TRBJ1-1, with 10 bases matching TRBD1. The V segment lost 7 bases and the J segment 5 bases; nucleotides outside the gene matches: 4. The CDR3 runs to 13 residues. In DNA form, the CDR3 reads TGTGCCAGCACCCGGACAGGGGGTACTGAAGCTTTCTTT. It codes for CASTRTGGTEAFF.

This clonotype was found a few times. The chain has TRBV21-1 and TRBJ1-5; the table names TRBD1, a call not compared with the DNA. TRBV21-1 is deemed a pseudogene. This CDR3 is 16 amino acids long. The CDR3: CASSAGQGARCQPQHF. CDR3 sequence (DNA): TGTGCCAGCAGCGCCGGACAGGGGGCGAGGTGTCAGCCCCAGCATTTT.

This rearrangement joins TRBV10-3 to TRBJ1-6, with a possible D match to TRBD1 (6 bases). The CDR3 extends over 16 amino acids. Trimming left V 4 bases short and J 0 bases short, with 10 bases between. CDR1 is ENHRY, CDR2 SYGVKD, per germline. The CDR3 nucleotides read TGTGCCATCAGTGGACAGGCAAGCTCCTATAATTCACCCCTCCACTTT. Its protein is CAISGQASSYNSPLHF.

The chain carries TRBV6-5 and TRBJ2-7; no firm D call. V was shortened by 1 base and J by 4 bases, with 17 bases between the two germline ends. The CDR3 has 16 residues. CDR1 is MNHEY and CDR2 is SVGAGI in the germline V gene. Here the CDR3 DNA reads TGTGCCAGCAGTTACTATCGACCGGACCATGCTTACGAGCAGTACTTC. This encodes CASSYYRPDHAYEQYF.

This clonotype was detected only a few times. V usage is TRBV12-3 or TRBV12-4 and J usage is TRBJ1-3, with unresolved D. The CDR3 has 13 residues. This CDR3 is CAFVKLAGNTIYF. The DNA for the CDR3 is TGTGCGTTCGTGAAGCTAGCTGGAAACACCATATATTTT.

V usage is TRBV5-1 and J usage is TRBJ2-2, with 8 bases that match TRBD1. The germline gives CDR1 SGHRS, CDR2 YFSETQ. The junction had 8 bases not matched to a gene; V was cut back by 5 bases and J by 5 bases. CDR3 length: 15 residues. CDR3 bases: TGCGCCAGCAGTCCCGGACAGGGAGGAACCGGGGAGCTGTTTTTT. It codes for CASSPGQGGTGELFF.

This chain connects TRBV10-3 to TRBJ1-2; TRBD1 matches 11 bases. CDR1 is ENHRY, CDR2 SYGVKD, per germline. The CDR3 spans 14 residues. Trimming at V came to 2 bases and at J to 7 bases, leaving 3 bases not matched to a gene. Here the CDR3 reads CAISEGQGAGGYTF. CDR3 DNA: TGTGCCATCAGTGAGGGACAGGGGGCAGGTGGCTACACCTTC.

This clonotype came up a few times. Here the CDR3 DNA reads TGTGCCAGCAGCCAAGGTGGGGGGGCGAGTCAGCCCCAGCATTTT. Translating gives CASSQGGGASQPQHF. V and J are TRBV7-2 and TRBJ1-5, with TRBD1 as a possible D gene (6 bases). The CDR3 is 15 amino acids. Trimming pared 5 bases from V and 6 bases from J, leaving 17 bases between. Germline V gives CDR1 SGHTA, CDR2 FQGNSA.

The chain couples TRBV27 to TRBJ1-5; D remains unclear. CDR3 size: 14 residues. V lost 3 bases, J lost 9 bases, and 15 bases lay in between. Germline-derived CDR1 and CDR2 are MNHEY and SMNVEV (reference sequence). In DNA, the CDR3 is TGTGCCAGCAGTTTGAGATGGGGTCTTTCGCCCCAGCATTTT. Its protein product is CASSLRWGLSPQHF.

The rearrangement links TRBV9 to TRBJ1-6; D unclear. Germline CDR1 and CDR2: SGDLS and YYNGEE. The V and J ends lost 1 base and 8 bases respectively, with 7 bases between them. This CDR3 has 13 residues. In DNA, the CDR3 is TGTGCCAGCAGCGTACCTCGGGATTCACCCCTCCACTTT. It codes for CASSVPRDSPLHF.

The J gene is TRBJ1-5, the V gene TRBV28, with 8 bases fitting TRBD1. The CDR3 runs 14 residues. Germline trimming cut 3 bases from V and 5 bases from J; bases unmatched to any gene: 3. Germline V gene sequence: CDR1 MDHEN, CDR2 SYDVKM. The CDR3 nucleotides read TGTGCCAGCAGTTTGCCGGACAGGGATCAGCCCCAGCATTTT. This encodes CASSLPDRDQPQHF.

This clonotype was seen more than once but under ten times. The chain combines TRBV12-3 or TRBV12-4 with TRBJ2-7; no clear D. The length of the CDR3 is 12 residues. Trimming shortened V by 2 bases and J by 3 bases, and 5 bases separated the two germline ends. The CDR3 DNA follows: TGTGCCAGCAGTTTATCCGGCTACGAGCAGTACTTC. It translates to CASSLSGYEQYF.

The J gene is TRBJ2-3, the V gene TRBV7-3, with 10 bases fitting TRBD2. The CDR3 is 15 residues long. The germline CDR1 and CDR2 sequences are SGHTA and FQGTGA. V was pared by 5 bases and J by 5 bases, with 7 bases of the junction left unmatched. As DNA, the CDR3 is TGTGCCAGCAGCCGTACTAGCGGGATTCTAGATACGCAGTATTTT. It encodes CASSRTSGILDTQYF. The full variable domain, rest sourced from reference TRBV7-3 and TRBJ2-3, is GAGVSQTPSNKVTEKGKYVELRCDPISGHTALYWYRQSLGQGPEFLIYFQGTGAADDSGLPNDRFFAVRPEGSVSTLKIQRTERGDSAVYLCASSRTSGILDTQYFGPGTRLTVL.

J is TRBJ1-1 and V is TRBV19, with D hard to call. The CDR3 is 11 amino acids. Per germline, CDR1 LNHDA and CDR2 SQIVND (reference sequence). The germline V and J ends were trimmed by 7 bases and 1 base, with 4 bases remaining between them. Written as DNA, the CDR3 is TGTGCCAGTAAAACGAACACTGAAGCTTTCTTT. This codes for CASKTNTEAFF.

The sample holds a few counts of this clonotype. The genes are TRBV12-3 or TRBV12-4 and TRBJ1-1; 9 nucleotides align to TRBD1. The J segment lost 7 bases and the V segment lost 11 bases, leaving 8 bases of the junction unmatched. The CDR3 runs to 12 residues. CDR3 DNA sequence: TGTGCCCCCGCGGGACAGGGTAGTGAAGCTTTCTTT. It encodes CAPAGQGSEAFF.

This chain links TRBV10-3 with TRBJ1-5; D perhaps matches TRBD1 (5 bases). The V end lost 11 bases, the J end lost 0 bases, and 14 bases lay between the germline ends. This CDR3 is built from 14 residues. CDR1 is ENHRY and CDR2 is SYGVKD in the germline V gene. CDR3 region: CASRGGDSNQPQHF. The CDR3 bases are TGTGCCTCACGGGGAGGGGATAGCAATCAGCCCCAGCATTTT.

The gene calls are TRBV19 and TRBJ2-7; D uncertain. CDR1 and CDR2 (germline): LNHDA, SQIVND (reference sequence). Trimming shortened V by 3 bases and J by 2 bases, and 8 bases separated the two germline ends. The CDR3 runs to 13 residues. CDR3 sequence reads: CASSIASAYEQYF. DNA of the CDR3: TGTGCCAGTAGTATCGCGTCTGCCTACGAGCAGTACTTC.

The chain is built from TRBV19 and TRBJ1-5; maybe TRBD1 (6 bases). Per germline, CDR1 LNHDA and CDR2 SQIVND (reference sequence). V lost 7 bases to trimming and J lost 0 bases, with 13 bases between them. The CDR3 extends over 15 amino acids. The CDR3 DNA reads as TGTGCCAGTAACTACGACAGGACTAGCAATCAGCCCCAGCATTTT. Translating it yields CASNYDRTSNQPQHF.

In its sample, this clonotype was seen once. The chain employs TRBV5-1 and TRBJ2-7, with 8 bases that match TRBD1. The trim removed 5 bases at V and 3 bases at J, leaving 7 bases unmatched. Germline lookup yields CDR1 SGHRS and CDR2 YFSETQ. CDR3 length: 14 residues. CDR3 nucleotide sequence: TGCGCCAGCAGAGAAACCGGGACAGGCTACGAGCAGTACTTC. This gives the protein CASRETGTGYEQYF.

CDR3 loop: CAWSLADNQPQHF. CDR3 coding DNA: TGTGCCTGGAGTCTGGCAGACAATCAGCCCCAGCATTTT. V and J are TRBV30 and TRBJ1-5; D gene unclear. This CDR3 is 13 amino acids long. CDR1 is GTSNPN and CDR2 is SVGIG in the germline V gene (reference sequence). V was trimmed by 2 bases and J by 3 bases, leaving 8 bases between them.

V is TRBV12-3 or TRBV12-4 and J is TRBJ1-5, with a tentative D call TRBD1 (5 bases). This CDR3 has 14 residues. Trimming left V 1 base short and J 7 bases short, with 11 bases between. The CDR3 spells CASSLGQGFQPQHF. CDR3 sequence (DNA): TGTGCCAGCAGTTTAGGGCAGGGTTTCCAGCCCCAGCATTTT.

The chain is built from TRBV10-3 and TRBJ2-5; D perhaps matches TRBD1 (6 bases). Between the trimmed V and J ends, which lost 3 bases and 4 bases, there was a span of 12 bases. From germline, CDR1 is ENHRY and CDR2 SYGVKD. The CDR3 loop spans 14 amino acids. In DNA, the CDR3 is TGTGCCATCAGTGACAGTACAGGGAGAGAGACCCAGTACTTC. This translates into CAISDSTGRETQYF.

This clonotype was counted many times. The rearrangement links TRBV20-1 to TRBJ1-4, with TRBD1 identical over 9 bases. V gave up 6 bases and J gave up 7 bases; unmatched junction bases: 6. Per germline, CDR1 DFQATT and CDR2 SNEGSKA (reference sequence). The CDR3 loop spans 13 amino acids. CDR3 sequence: CSAMGQGGEKLFF. CDR3 DNA: TGCAGTGCCATGGGACAGGGAGGTGAAAAACTGTTTTTT.

This chain connects TRBV6-6 to TRBJ1-1; D remains unclear. The V and J ends lost 2 bases and 1 base respectively, with 8 bases between them. The CDR3 totals 14 residues. Germline assignment: CDR1 MNHNY and CDR2 SVGAGI (reference sequence). The CDR3 bases are TGTGCCAGCAGTTACGTTGCGGGGAACACTGAAGCTTTCTTT. It specifies CASSYVAGNTEAFF.

The chain recombines TRBV29-1 with TRBJ1-1; a weak D match, TRBD1 (5 bases). V dropped 3 bases and J dropped 0 bases, with 8 bases sitting between them. The germline V gene has CDR1 SQVTM and CDR2 ANQGSEA. There are 13 residues in the CDR3. The CDR3 sequence is CSVDRGVNTEAFF. The CDR3 coding sequence is TGCAGCGTTGATCGGGGGGTGAACACTGAAGCTTTCTTT. The full variable domain, completed using reference TRBV29-1 and TRBJ1-1, is SAVISQKPSRDICQRGTSLTIQCQVDSQVTMMFWYRQQPGQSLTLIATANQGSEATYESGFVIDKFPISRPNLTFSTLTVSNMSPEDSSIYLCSVDRGVNTEAFFGQGTRLTVV.

This clonotype was detected a few times. This chain joins TRBV29-1 and TRBJ1-1; D may be TRBD1 (6 bases). V lost 8 bases to trimming and J lost 1 base, with 14 bases between them. Germline assignment: CDR1 SQVTM and CDR2 ANQGSEA. The CDR3 length is 13 residues. CDR3 DNA: TGCAGCACCGCTAGGACAGCGAACACTGAAGCTTTCTTT. Protein sequence: CSTARTANTEAFF.

J is TRBJ1-1 and V is TRBV10-3, with 9 nucleotides matching TRBD1. Germline CDR1 ENHRY, CDR2 SYGVKD. With 11 bases clipped from V and 1 base from J, the junction kept 11 bases outside the gene matches. The CDR3 runs 15 residues. This CDR3 reads CAVTGTGIWNTEAFF. The CDR3 nucleotides are TGTGCCGTAACCGGGACAGGGATCTGGAACACTGAAGCTTTCTTT.

The chain recombines TRBV27 with TRBJ1-1; D is undetermined. The germline V gene encodes CDR1 MNHEY and CDR2 SMNVEV (reference sequence). V lost 4 bases and J 0 bases, leaving 9 bases between the germline ends. The CDR3 consists of 14 residues. The CDR3 DNA reads as TGTGCCAGCAGTTCACGACGGATGAACACTGAAGCTTTCTTT. Translating gives CASSSRRMNTEAFF.